This T cell receptor beta chain derives from a study of blood T cell repertoires in COVID-19. For the study at large: Italy, Spain and the United States were the sources of the convalescent and acute COVID-19 samples. PBMCs, B-cell-depleted T cells, or T cells were the source of the cDNA or gDNA that made up the material.

As processed by the authors: By means of reference gene primer amplification, nucleated cell counts were estimated. Measured with immunoSEQ multiplex PCR; TCRdb has only the in-frame clones, and not every one. The V and J calls and clone size were taken over from that table, and D and trimming were inferred from the DNA. The data show a few hundred thousand clones, 70% to 90% seen once. The CDR3 sequence is 15 residues long. V lost 4 bases, J lost 0 bases, and 4 bases stayed unmatched. The germline CDR1 and CDR2 sequences are WSHSY and SAAADI. This clone appeared once. Sequenced sample: peripheral blood. This clonotype originated in a human donor in a cohort sampled during active COVID-19. V usage is TRBV10-2 and J usage is TRBJ2-5, with TRBD2 matching 8 bases. The CDR3, as DNA: TGCGCCAGCAGTGGTCCGGGGGGGAACCAAGAGACCCAGTACTTC. Its translation: CASSGPGGNQETQYF.